This TCR beta chain is drawn from a study of OX40 agonist ivuxolimab in advanced cancers. Study background: Every 2 weeks, patients received ivuxolimab intravenously, dosed at 0.01 to 10 mg/kg. A diagnosis of hepatocellular carcinoma, melanoma, renal cell or head and neck cancer was present in dose-escalation patients.

Trimming at V came to 4 bases and at J to 3 bases, leaving 13 bases not matched to a gene. There are 18 residues in the CDR3. The germline V gene encodes CDR1 MGHRA and CDR2 YSYEKL. Findings and limits, study-wide: At 0.1 to 3.0 mg/kg, clonal expansion of CD4+ and CD8+ blood T cells had occurred by week 6. Clonal expansion in partial responders at 0.1-3.0 mg/kg ranked among the lowest.

In regard to this clone: The antigen is undetermined.

Method: immunoSEQ multiplex PCR; TCRdb's copy keeps in-frame clones and lacks some. The profile shows 34,000 or so clones, under 90% of them singletons. This sample comprised CD4+ or CD8+ T cells sorted from blood, obtained in a trial of the OX40 agonist ivuxolimab. The chain has TRBV4-1 and TRBJ2-2; 8 bases align to TRBD1. The source of this sequence is an adult with an advanced solid tumor such as melanoma, head and neck, liver or kidney cancer. In nucleotides, the CDR3 is TGCGCCAGCAGCCTCTACATAATCCGGGACAGGTACACCGGGGAGCTGTTTTTT. Residues: CASSLYIIRDRYTGELFF.